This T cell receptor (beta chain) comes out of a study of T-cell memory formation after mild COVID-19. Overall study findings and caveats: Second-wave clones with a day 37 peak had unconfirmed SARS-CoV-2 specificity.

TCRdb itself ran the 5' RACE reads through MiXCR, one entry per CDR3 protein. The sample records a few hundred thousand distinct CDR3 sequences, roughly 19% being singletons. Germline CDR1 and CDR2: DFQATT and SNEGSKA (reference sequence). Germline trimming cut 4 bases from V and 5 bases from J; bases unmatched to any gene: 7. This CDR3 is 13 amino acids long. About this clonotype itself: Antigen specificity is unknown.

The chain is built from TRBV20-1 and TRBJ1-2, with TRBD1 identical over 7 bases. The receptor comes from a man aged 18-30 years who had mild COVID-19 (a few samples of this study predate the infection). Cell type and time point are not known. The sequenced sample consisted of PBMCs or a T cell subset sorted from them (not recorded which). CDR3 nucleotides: TGCAGTGCTACAGGACAGGTCTTTTATGGCTACACCTTC. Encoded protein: CSATGQVFYGYTF.